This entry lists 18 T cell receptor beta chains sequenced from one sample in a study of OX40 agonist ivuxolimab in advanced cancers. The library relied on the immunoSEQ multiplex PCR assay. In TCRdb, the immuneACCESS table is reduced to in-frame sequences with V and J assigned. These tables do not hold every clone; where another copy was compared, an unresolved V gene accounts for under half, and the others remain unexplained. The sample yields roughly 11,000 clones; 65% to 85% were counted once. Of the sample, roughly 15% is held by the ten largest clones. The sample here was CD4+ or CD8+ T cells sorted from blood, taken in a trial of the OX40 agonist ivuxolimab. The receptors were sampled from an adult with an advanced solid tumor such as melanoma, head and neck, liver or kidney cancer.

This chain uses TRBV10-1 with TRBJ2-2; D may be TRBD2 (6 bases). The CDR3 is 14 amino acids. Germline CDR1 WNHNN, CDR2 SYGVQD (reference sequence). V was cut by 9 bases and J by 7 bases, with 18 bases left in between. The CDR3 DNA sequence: TGCGCCAGTTCTAGCGAGAGGGATCTCGGGGAGCTGTTTTTT. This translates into CASSSERDLGELFF.

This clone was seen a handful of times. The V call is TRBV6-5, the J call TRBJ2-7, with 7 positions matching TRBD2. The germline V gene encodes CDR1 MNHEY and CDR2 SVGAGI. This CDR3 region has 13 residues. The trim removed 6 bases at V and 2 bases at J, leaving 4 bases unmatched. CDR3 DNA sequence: TGTGCCAGCAGCCCGACTAGCACCTACGAGCAGTACTTC. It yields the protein CASSPTSTYEQYF.

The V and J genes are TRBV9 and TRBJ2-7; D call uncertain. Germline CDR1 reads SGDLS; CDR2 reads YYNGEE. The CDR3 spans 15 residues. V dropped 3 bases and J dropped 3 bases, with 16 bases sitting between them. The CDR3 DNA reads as TGTGCCAGCAGCGCCAGGCCGGTGGAAGACTACGAGCAGTACTTC. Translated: CASSARPVEDYEQYF.

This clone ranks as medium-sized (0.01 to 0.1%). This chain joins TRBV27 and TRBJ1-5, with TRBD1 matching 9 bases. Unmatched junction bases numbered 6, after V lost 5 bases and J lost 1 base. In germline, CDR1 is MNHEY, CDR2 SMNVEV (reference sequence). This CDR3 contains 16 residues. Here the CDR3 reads CASSPAQGASNQPQHF. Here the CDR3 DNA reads TGTGCCAGCAGTCCTGCACAGGGGGCGAGCAATCAGCCCCAGCATTTT.

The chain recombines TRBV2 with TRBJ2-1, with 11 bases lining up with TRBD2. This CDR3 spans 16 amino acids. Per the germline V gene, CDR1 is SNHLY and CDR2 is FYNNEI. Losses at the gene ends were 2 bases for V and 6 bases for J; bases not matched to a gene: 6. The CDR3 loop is CASSERVAGGFNEQFF. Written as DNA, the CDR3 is TGTGCCAGCAGTGAACGGGTAGCGGGGGGGTTCAATGAGCAGTTCTTC.

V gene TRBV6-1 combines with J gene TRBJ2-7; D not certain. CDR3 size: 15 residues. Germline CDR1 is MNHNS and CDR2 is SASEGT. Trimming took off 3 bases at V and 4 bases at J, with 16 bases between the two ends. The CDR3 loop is CASSDGQVPFYEQYF. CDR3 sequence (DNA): TGTGCCAGCAGTGACGGTCAGGTACCTTTTTACGAGCAGTACTTC.

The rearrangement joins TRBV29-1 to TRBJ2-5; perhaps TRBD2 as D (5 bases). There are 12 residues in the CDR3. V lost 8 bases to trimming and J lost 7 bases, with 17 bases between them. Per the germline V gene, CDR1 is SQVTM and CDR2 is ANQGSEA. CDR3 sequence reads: CSFDGERGTQYF. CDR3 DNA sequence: TGCAGCTTCGACGGGGAACGGGGGACCCAGTACTTC.

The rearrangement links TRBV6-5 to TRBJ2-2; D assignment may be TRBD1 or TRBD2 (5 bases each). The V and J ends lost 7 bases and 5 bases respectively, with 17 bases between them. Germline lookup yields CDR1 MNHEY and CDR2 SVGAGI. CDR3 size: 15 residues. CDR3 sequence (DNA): TGTGCCAGCACCTCTTGGGGGAGTGAGACCGGGGAGCTGTTTTTT. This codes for CASTSWGSETGELFF.

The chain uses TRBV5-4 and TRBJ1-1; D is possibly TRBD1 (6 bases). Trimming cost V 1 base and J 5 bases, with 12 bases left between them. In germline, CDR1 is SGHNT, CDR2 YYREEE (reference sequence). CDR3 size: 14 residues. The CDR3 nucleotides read TGTGCCAGCAGCTTGTCGGGGGCGGATACTGAAGCTTTCTTT. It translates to CASSLSGADTEAFF.

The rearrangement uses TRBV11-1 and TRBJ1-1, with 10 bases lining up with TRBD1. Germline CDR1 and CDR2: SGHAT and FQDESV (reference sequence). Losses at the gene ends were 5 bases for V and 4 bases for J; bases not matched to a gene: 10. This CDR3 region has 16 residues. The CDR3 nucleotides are TGTGCCAGCAGCCCCGTACAGGGACAGGGGCTCACTGAAGCTTTCTTT. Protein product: CASSPVQGQGLTEAFF.

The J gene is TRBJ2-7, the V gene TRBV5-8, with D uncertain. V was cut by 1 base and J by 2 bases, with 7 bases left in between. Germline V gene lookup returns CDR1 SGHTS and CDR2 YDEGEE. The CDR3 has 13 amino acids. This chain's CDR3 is CASSLLGTYEQYF. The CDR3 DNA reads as TGTGCCAGCAGCTTGCTAGGGACCTACGAGCAGTACTTC.

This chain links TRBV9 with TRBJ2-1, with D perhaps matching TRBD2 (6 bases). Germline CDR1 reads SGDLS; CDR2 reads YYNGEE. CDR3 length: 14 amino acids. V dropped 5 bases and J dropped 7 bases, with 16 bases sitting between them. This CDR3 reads CASSLERGSNEQFF. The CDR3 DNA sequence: TGTGCCAGCAGTCTGGAACGGGGGTCAAATGAGCAGTTCTTC.

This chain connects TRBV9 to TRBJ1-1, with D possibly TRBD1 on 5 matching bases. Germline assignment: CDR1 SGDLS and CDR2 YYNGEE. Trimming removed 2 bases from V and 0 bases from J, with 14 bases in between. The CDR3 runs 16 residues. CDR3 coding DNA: TGTGCCAGCAGCGTGGGGACCGACATCATGAACACTGAAGCTTTCTTT. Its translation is CASSVGTDIMNTEAFF. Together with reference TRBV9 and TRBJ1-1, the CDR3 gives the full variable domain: DSGVTQTPKHLITATGQRVTLRCSPRSGDLSVYWYQQSLDQGLQFLIQYYNGEERAKGNILERFSAQQFPDLHSELNLSSLELGDSALYFCASSVGTDIMNTEAFFGQGTRLTVV.

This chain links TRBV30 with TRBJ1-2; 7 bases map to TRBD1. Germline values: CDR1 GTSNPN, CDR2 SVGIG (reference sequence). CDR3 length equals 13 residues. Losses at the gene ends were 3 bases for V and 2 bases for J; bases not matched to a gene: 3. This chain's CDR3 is CAWRTGPNYGYTF. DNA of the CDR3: TGTGCCTGGAGGACAGGGCCAAACTATGGCTACACCTTC.

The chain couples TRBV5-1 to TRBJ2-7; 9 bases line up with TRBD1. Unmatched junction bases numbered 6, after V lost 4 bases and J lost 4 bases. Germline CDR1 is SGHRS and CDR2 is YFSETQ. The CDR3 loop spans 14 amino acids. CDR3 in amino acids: CASSPGTGPYEQYF. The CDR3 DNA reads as TGCGCCAGCAGCCCCGGGACAGGGCCGTACGAGCAGTACTTC. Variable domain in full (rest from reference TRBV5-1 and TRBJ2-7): KAGVTQTPRYLIKTRGQQVTLSCSPISGHRSVSWYQQTPGQGLQFLFEYFSETQRNKGNFPGRFSGRQFSNSRSEMNVSTLELGDSALYLCASSPGTGPYEQYFGPGTRLTVT.

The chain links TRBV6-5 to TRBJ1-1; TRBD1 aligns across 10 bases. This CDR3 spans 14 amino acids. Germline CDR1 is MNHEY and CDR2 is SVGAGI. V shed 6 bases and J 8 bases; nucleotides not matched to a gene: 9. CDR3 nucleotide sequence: TGTGCCAGCAGGTATCGGACAGGGGGTAAAGAAGCTTTCTTT. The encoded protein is CASRYRTGGKEAFF.

The CDR3 reads CSVDDRGSVNEQFF. CDR3 coding DNA: TGCAGCGTTGACGACAGGGGTTCCGTCAATGAGCAGTTCTTC. The chain combines TRBV29-1 with TRBJ2-1, with 8 bases that match TRBD1. V gave up 3 bases and J gave up 6 bases; unmatched junction bases: 7. The CDR3 contains 14 residues. Germline CDR1 and CDR2: SQVTM and ANQGSEA.

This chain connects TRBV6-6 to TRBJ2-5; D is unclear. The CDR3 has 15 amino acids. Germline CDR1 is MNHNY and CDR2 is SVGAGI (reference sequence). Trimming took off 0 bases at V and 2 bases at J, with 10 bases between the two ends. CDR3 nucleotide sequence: TGTGCCAGCAGTTACTCTACCTTTCCACAAGAGACCCAGTACTTC. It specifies CASSYSTFPQETQYF.